This record looks at one TCR beta chain sequence and its context. Authors' data handling: Nucleated cell number was recorded as an estimate derived from reference gene primer amplification. This table comes from immunoSEQ multiplex PCR, and its TCRdb copy is limited to in-frame clones, with some not included. The D gene and trimming were derived from the DNA, and the V and J assignments and clone size from that table. This sample has roughly 100,000 clones, with approximately 81% found just once. The data are from a study of blood T cell repertoires in COVID-19. Study-level information: In each case, the material was cDNA or gDNA derived from T cells, B-cell-depleted T cells, or PBMCs.

Trimming cost V 0 bases and J 3 bases; bases outside gene matches: 9. Germline-derived CDR1 and CDR2 are SGHRS and YFSETQ. The CDR3 contains 16 residues. The sequence was obtained from a human donor in a cohort sampled during active COVID-19. The chain links TRBV5-1 to TRBJ2-7, with 7 bases identical to TRBD1. What was sequenced was peripheral blood. Here the CDR3 reads CASSLVGNRGGYEQYF. DNA of the CDR3: TGCGCCAGCAGCTTGGTGGGTAACAGGGGCGGCTACGAGCAGTACTTC.